The 21 T cell receptor beta chains given below trace back to one sample, sequenced in a study of cytomegalovirus exposure and HLA in healthy donors. Use of 60 Vbeta and 13 Jbeta primers characterized the PCR. Sequencing was performed with immunoSEQ multiplex PCR; in TCRdb, only in-frame clones are kept and a portion is missing. The top ten hold about 10% of the sample, which has 150,000 to 200,000 clones, more than 60% seen once. Sequencing was performed on PBMCs. These receptors originate from a man aged 18 to 29 in good health and CMV-seropositive.

With regard to this clone: At one boundary the junction diverges from the germline segment, which might be a read error. This rearrangement joins TRBV7-9 to TRBJ2-7, with TRBD2 matching over 10 bases. There are 17 residues in the CDR3. In germline, CDR1 is SEHNR, CDR2 FQNEAQ (reference sequence). CDR3 nucleotides: TGTTCCAGCAGCTTAGGTGGTTCAGCGGGAGGGCCGCGGGAGCAGTACTTC. The encoded protein is CSSSLGGSAGGPREQYF.

The rearrangement links TRBV28 to TRBJ2-2; TRBD1 matches 7 bases. The J segment lost 5 bases and the V segment lost 7 bases, leaving 7 bases of the junction unmatched. Germline-derived CDR1 and CDR2 are MDHEN and SYDVKM. The CDR3 length is 14 residues. Here the CDR3 DNA reads TGTGCCAGCAAATCCGGGACAGCTACCGGGGAGCTGTTTTTT. It specifies CASKSGTATGELFF.

V usage is TRBV9 and J usage is TRBJ2-7, with D perhaps matching TRBD1 (6 bases). CDR1 is SGDLS, CDR2 YYNGEE, per germline. V lost 0 bases and J 0 bases, leaving 10 bases between the germline ends. CDR3 length: 15 amino acids. CDR3: CASSVVMDSSYEQYF. CDR3 nucleotide sequence: TGTGCCAGCAGCGTAGTTATGGACAGCTCCTACGAGCAGTACTTC.

This clone has just a few counts. This chain uses TRBV28 with TRBJ2-2; 10 positions agree with TRBD1. The CDR3 length is 17 residues. CDR1 and CDR2 from the germline V gene are MDHEN and SYDVKM. The J segment lost 1 base and the V segment lost 4 bases, leaving 6 bases of the junction unmatched. CDR3 loop: CASSSRGQGRNTGELFF. As DNA, the CDR3 is TGTGCCAGCAGTTCACGGGGACAGGGGCGGAACACCGGGGAGCTGTTTTTT. The full variable domain, completed using reference TRBV28 and TRBJ2-2, is DVKVTQSSRYLVKRTGEKVFLECVQDMDHENMFWYRQDPGLGLRLIYFSYDVKMKEKGDIPEGYSVSREKKERFSLILESASTNQTSMYLCASSSRGQGRNTGELFFGEGSRLTVL.

The V gene is TRBV27, the J gene TRBJ2-7, with 7 positions matching TRBD1. Germline V gene lookup returns CDR1 MNHEY and CDR2 SMNVEV (reference sequence). V trimming: 0 bases; J trimming: 3 bases; junction bases outside the gene matches: 2. This CDR3 has 14 residues. CDR3 region: CASSLSDRVYEQYF. The CDR3 bases are TGTGCCAGCAGTTTATCTGACAGGGTCTACGAGCAGTACTTC.

The chain uses TRBV6-6 and TRBJ1-5; D is perhaps TRBD1 (6 bases). Trimming left V 4 bases short and J 7 bases short, with 11 bases between. Germline V gives CDR1 MNHNY, CDR2 SVGAGI (reference sequence). The length of the CDR3 is 13 residues. In DNA form, the CDR3 reads TGTGCCAGCAGTTTGACAGGTGAACAGCCCCAGCATTTT. It codes for CASSLTGEQPQHF.

The chain links TRBV5-1 to TRBJ2-5, with 10 nucleotides matching TRBD2. The CDR3 has 15 residues. Germline lookup yields CDR1 SGHRS and CDR2 YFSETQ. The ends lost 2 bases at V and 5 bases at J; junction bases unmatched: 6. As DNA, the CDR3 is TGCGCCAGCAGCTTTTCTAGCGGGAGCGAGGAGACCCAGTACTTC. It translates to CASSFSSGSEETQYF.

The rearrangement links TRBV19 to TRBJ2-7; D is undetermined. Germline-derived CDR1 and CDR2 are LNHDA and SQIVND (reference sequence). The CDR3 is 12 amino acids. With 0 bases removed from V and 6 bases from J, the gap between germline ends came to 6 bases. The CDR3 spells CASSIDRSEQYF. CDR3 in DNA: TGTGCCAGTAGTATAGACAGAAGCGAGCAGTACTTC.

This clone was detected once. The chain uses TRBV30 and TRBJ1-2; D is perhaps TRBD1 (6 bases). Germline CDR1 and CDR2: GTSNPN and SVGIG (reference sequence). V gave up 5 bases and J gave up 1 base, with 8 bases separating them. The length of the CDR3 is 12 residues. The CDR3 DNA reads TGTGCCTGGTACAGGGATAACTATGGCTACACCTTC. Its protein product is CAWYRDNYGYTF.

The chain uses TRBV19 and TRBJ2-3; a weak D match, TRBD1 (6 bases). The CDR3 runs to 13 residues. V was cut by 5 bases and J by 4 bases, with 10 bases left in between. The germline CDR1 and CDR2 sequences are LNHDA and SQIVND (reference sequence). This chain's CDR3 is CASSRNRADTQYF. CDR3 bases: TGTGCCAGTAGTCGAAACAGGGCAGATACGCAGTATTTT.

This clone was seen a few times. The chain employs TRBV11-2 and TRBJ1-2, with D uncertain. Germline values: CDR1 SGHAT, CDR2 FQNNGV. V was clipped by 5 bases and J by 1 base, with 8 bases between them. The CDR3 runs 13 residues. CDR3 in DNA: TGTGCCAGCAGCACGAGAAGTAACTATGGCTACACCTTC. The encoded protein is CASSTRSNYGYTF. Drawing the rest from reference TRBV11-2 and TRBJ1-2, the complete variable domain is EAGVAQSPRYKIIEKRQSVAFWCNPISGHATLYWYQQILGQGPKLLIQFQNNGVVDDSQLPKDRFSAERLKGVDSTLKIQPAKLEDSAVYLCASSTRSNYGYTFGSGTRLTVV.

This chain joins TRBV30 and TRBJ1-1, with no clear D. The CDR3 contains 13 residues. CDR1 GTSNPN and CDR2 SVGIG come from the germline V gene (reference sequence). Trimming removed 0 bases from V and 7 bases from J, with 12 bases in between. The CDR3 DNA follows: TGTGCCTGGAGTGTTAGTGAGGGCATTGAAGCTTTCTTT. Translated: CAWSVSEGIEAFF. The variable domain in full, with the rest retrieved from reference TRBV30 and TRBJ1-1, is SQTIHQWPATLVQPVGSPLSLECTVEGTSNPNLYWYRQAAGRGLQLLFYSVGIGQISSEVPQNLSASRPQDRQFILSSKKLLLSDSGFYLCAWSVSEGIEAFFGQGTRLTVV.

The V gene is TRBV5-1, the J gene TRBJ2-7; a weak D match, TRBD2 (5 bases). The CDR3 covers 13 residues. Germline V gives CDR1 SGHRS, CDR2 YFSETQ. V lost 0 bases to trimming and J lost 6 bases, with 10 bases between them. As DNA, the CDR3 is TGCGCCAGCAGCTTGGCGGGAAGCAGCGAGCAGTACTTC. Translating it yields CASSLAGSSEQYF.

Comment on this clone: The junction and the germline gene differ at one end; a read error may be behind it. CDR3 loop: CASSPNRGGETQYF. The CDR3 coding sequence is TGTGCTAGCAGCCCGAATCGGGGAGGCGAGACCCAGTACTTC. The rearrangement uses TRBV7-7 and TRBJ2-5, with D possibly TRBD2 on 6 matching bases. CDR1 and CDR2 (germline): SSHAT, FNYEAQ (reference sequence). CDR3 size: 14 residues. The full variable domain, rest sourced from reference TRBV7-7 and TRBJ2-5, is GAGVSQSPRYKVTKRGQDVTLRCDPISSHATLYWYQQALGQGPEFLTYFNYEAQPDKSGLPSDRFSAERPEGSISTLTIQRTEQRDSAMYRCASSPNRGGETQYFGPGTRLLVL.

This clone was seen a single time. The genes are TRBV2 and TRBJ2-7; no clear D. Trimming removed 1 base from V and 2 bases from J, with 6 bases in between. This CDR3 has 13 amino acids. Germline CDR1 is SNHLY and CDR2 is FYNNEI. CDR3 nucleotides: TGTGCCAGCAGTGAAGGGCTCACCTACGAGCAGTACTTC. This translates into CASSEGLTYEQYF.

This clone came up a few times. This chain connects TRBV14 to TRBJ2-5, with TRBD1 matching 9 bases. The DNA end is a closer match to TRBJ2-7, so the J assignment may be wrong. The CDR3 has 16 amino acids. Germline V gene sequence: CDR1 SGHDN, CDR2 FVKESK. The CDR3 DNA is TGTGCCAGCAGCCAACGTCTGGGGACAGGGTTGTACGAGCAGTACTTC. Protein sequence: CASSQRLGTGLYEQYF.

The V call is TRBV7-9, the J call TRBJ2-1; 7 bases are a match to TRBD1. Germline CDR1 reads SEHNR; CDR2 reads FQNEAQ (reference sequence). CDR3 size: 18 residues. Trimming cost V 6 bases and J 9 bases; bases outside gene matches: 23. Here the CDR3 DNA reads TGTGCCAGCAGACTCTTCCGGGACAGCTTTCGGAATGCAGCTGAGCAGTTCTTC. It translates to CASRLFRDSFRNAAEQFF.

The chain uses TRBV28 and TRBJ2-5; 7 bases align to TRBD2. The length of the CDR3 is 14 residues. Trimming took 3 bases from V and 2 from J; bases not matched to a gene: 3. The germline gives CDR1 MDHEN, CDR2 SYDVKM. CDR3: CASSLSGTQETQYF. In nucleotides, the CDR3 is TGTGCCAGCAGTTTGAGCGGGACTCAAGAGACCCAGTACTTC.

The chain combines TRBV27 with TRBJ1-1; 9 bases fit TRBD1. The CDR3 runs to 16 residues. CDR1 and CDR2 from the germline V gene are MNHEY and SMNVEV (reference sequence). J was trimmed by 0 bases and V by 5 bases; bases with no gene match: 7. DNA of the CDR3: TGTGCCAGCAGTCCACACAGGGGGCAGCTGAACACTGAAGCTTTCTTT. This sequence encodes CASSPHRGQLNTEAFF.

This sequence joins TRBV5-4 and TRBJ2-7, with TRBD2 matching over 10 bases. The V and J ends lost 0 bases and 6 bases, in that order; junction bases with no gene match: 6. CDR3 size: 15 residues. The germline CDR1 and CDR2 sequences are SGHNT and YYREEE (reference sequence). CDR3 region: CASSLAASGSREQYF. The CDR3 coding sequence is TGTGCCAGCAGCTTGGCCGCTAGCGGGAGTCGCGAGCAGTACTTC. The entire variable domain, with the rest obtained from reference TRBV5-4 and TRBJ2-7, is as follows: ETGVTQSPTHLIKTRGQQVTLRCSSQSGHNTVSWYQQALGQGPQFIFQYYREEENGRGNFPPRFSGLQFPNYSSELNVNALELDDSALYLCASSLAASGSREQYFGPGTRLTVT.

The rearrangement uses TRBV18 and TRBJ2-5; maybe TRBD2 (6 bases). Germline V lookup: CDR1 KGHSH, CDR2 LQKENI. This CDR3 has 14 residues. Trimming removed 6 bases from V and 1 base from J, with 12 bases in between. The CDR3 reads CASSRSGVQETQYF. The CDR3 nucleotides read TGTGCCAGCTCCCGGTCGGGAGTCCAAGAGACCCAGTACTTC.